Described below is a single TCR beta chain sequence and its context. These data come from a study of CD8 T cells in Susac syndrome. CDR1 is SGHDN, CDR2 FVKESK, per germline. Trimming took 4 bases from V and 3 from J, leaving 16 bases between them. The CDR3 spans 15 residues. After extraction with the RNeasy kit, roughly 0.5 to 1 ug of the RNA was reverse transcribed using random hexamers. TCRdb re-called the immunoSEQ multiplex PCR reads with MiXCR, one entry per CDR3 protein. The profile covers about 150,000 distinct CDR3 sequences, with 95% appearing a single time and about 0.18% taken by the ten largest.

The specimen sequenced was CD8+ T cells from PBMCs. The origin of this receptor is a human donor with Susac syndrome. The V call is TRBV14, the J call TRBJ2-7; no clear D gene. The CDR3 nucleotides read TGTGCCAGCAGCCCCCAGGAAGGGCGAATCTACGAGCAGTACTTC. It is translated as CASSPQEGRIYEQYF.